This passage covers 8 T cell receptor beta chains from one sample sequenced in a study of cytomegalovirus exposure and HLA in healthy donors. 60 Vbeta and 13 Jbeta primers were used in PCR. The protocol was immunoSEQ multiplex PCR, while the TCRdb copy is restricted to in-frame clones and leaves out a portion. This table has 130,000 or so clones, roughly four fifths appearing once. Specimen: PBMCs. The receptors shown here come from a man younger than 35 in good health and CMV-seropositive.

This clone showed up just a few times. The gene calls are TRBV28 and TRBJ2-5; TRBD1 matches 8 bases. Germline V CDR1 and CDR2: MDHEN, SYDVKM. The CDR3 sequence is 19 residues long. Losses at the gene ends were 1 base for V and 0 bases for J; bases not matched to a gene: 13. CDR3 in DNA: TGTGCCAGCAGTTTATCCGGGACAGGCGCTTCGGGGTACCAAGAGACCCAGTACTTC. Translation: CASSLSGTGASGYQETQYF.

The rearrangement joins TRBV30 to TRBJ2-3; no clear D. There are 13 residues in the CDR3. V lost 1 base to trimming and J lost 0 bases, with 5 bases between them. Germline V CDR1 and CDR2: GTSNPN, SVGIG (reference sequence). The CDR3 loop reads CAWSATSTDTQYF. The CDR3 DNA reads TGTGCCTGGAGTGCGACTAGCACAGATACGCAGTATTTT.

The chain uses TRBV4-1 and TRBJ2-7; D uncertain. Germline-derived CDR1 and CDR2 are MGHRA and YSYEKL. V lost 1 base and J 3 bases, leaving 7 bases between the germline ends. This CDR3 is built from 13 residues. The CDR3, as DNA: TGCGCCAGCAGCCAAGGGCTGATCTACGAGCAGTACTTC. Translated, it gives CASSQGLIYEQYF.

CDR3 DNA: TGTGCCAGCAGTTACTCCGGGACACCAGCTTTCTTT. Encoded protein: CASSYSGTPAFF. The chain employs TRBV6-5 and TRBJ1-1; D is possibly TRBD1 (6 bases). Germline V gene data show CDR1 as MNHEY and CDR2 as SVGAGI. The CDR3 covers 12 residues. Trimming took 0 bases from V and 10 from J, leaving 9 bases between them.

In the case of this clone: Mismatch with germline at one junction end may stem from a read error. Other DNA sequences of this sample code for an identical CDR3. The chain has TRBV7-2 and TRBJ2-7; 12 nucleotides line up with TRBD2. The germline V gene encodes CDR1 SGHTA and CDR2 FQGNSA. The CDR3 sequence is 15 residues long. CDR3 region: CASSLASGRAYEQYF. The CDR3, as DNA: TGTGCCAGCAGCCTAGCTAGCGGGAGGGCCTACGAGCAGTACTTC.

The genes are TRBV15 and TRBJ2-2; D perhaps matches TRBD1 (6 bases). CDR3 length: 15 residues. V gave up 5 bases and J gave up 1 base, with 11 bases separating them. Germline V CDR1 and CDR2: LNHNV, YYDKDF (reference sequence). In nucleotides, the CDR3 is TGTGCCACCAGCCCGGGACAAATGAACACCGGGGAGCTGTTTTTT. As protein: CATSPGQMNTGELFF.

CDR3 nucleotides: TGTGCCAGTAGTATATCCCGGGCAGATACGCAGTATTTT. Its protein product is CASSISRADTQYF. This chain uses TRBV19 with TRBJ2-3; D remains ambiguous. Germline V CDR1 and CDR2: LNHDA, SQIVND (reference sequence). V was trimmed by 2 bases and J by 4 bases, leaving 7 bases between them. The CDR3 has 13 residues.

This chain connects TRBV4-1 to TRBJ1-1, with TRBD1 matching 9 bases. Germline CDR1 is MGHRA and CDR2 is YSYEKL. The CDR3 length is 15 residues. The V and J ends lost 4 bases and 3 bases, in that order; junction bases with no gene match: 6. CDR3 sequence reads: CASSRGTGRDTEAFF. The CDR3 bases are TGCGCCAGCAGCCGAGGGACAGGGAGGGACACTGAAGCTTTCTTT.